This entry lists 31 T cell receptor beta chains sequenced from one sample in a study of T cells in Graves' hyperthyroidism and ophthalmopathy. Authors of the study amplified TCR beta CDR3 regions from RNA transcripts. An initial round of RT-PCR targeting the TCR CDR3 relied on the HTBI primer set. TCRdb re-analysed the multiplex PCR reads in MiXCR, keeping a single row per CDR3 protein. The table records roughly 500,000 distinct CDR3 sequences, 24% of them present only once. Sequencing was carried out using blood. All receptors come from a woman in her twenties or thirties with Graves' ophthalmopathy.

CDR3 sequence: CASSYPPRAGGTGELFF. The CDR3 nucleotides are TGTGCCAGCAGTTACCCCCCCCGCGCAGGGGGGACCGGGGAGCTGTTTTTT. V and J are TRBV6-5 and TRBJ2-2; D possibly corresponds to TRBD1 (7 bases). The CDR3 loop spans 17 amino acids. Per germline, CDR1 MNHEY and CDR2 SVGAGI. Trimming stripped 2 bases from V and 5 bases from J, with 18 bases between.

The chain is built from TRBV6-1 and TRBJ1-2, with D possibly being TRBD1 (5 bases). From germline, CDR1 is MNHNS and CDR2 SASEGT. This CDR3 contains 15 residues. V lost 8 bases to trimming and J lost 4 bases, with 20 bases between them. In nucleotides, the CDR3 is TGTGCCAGCCGGTCGGGGGAAGAGTGGAGCTATGGCTACACCTTC. Translating gives CASRSGEEWSYGYTF.

This clonotype has at least ten counts. The chain has TRBV12-3 or TRBV12-4 and TRBJ2-5, with 7 bases lining up with TRBD2. J was trimmed by 5 bases and V by 6 bases; bases with no gene match: 6. There are 13 residues in the CDR3. CDR3 sequence (DNA): TGTGCCAGCAGACATTGGGAGGGGGAGACCCAGTACTTC. Residues: CASRHWEGETQYF.

This clonotype turned up a few times. This may come from a read error, since a much larger clone is one base off. V gene TRBV5-1 combines with J gene TRBJ1-1; 7 bases fit TRBD1. Germline assignment: CDR1 SGHRS and CDR2 YFSETQ. The CDR3 consists of 13 residues. CDR3 bases: TGCGCCAGCAGTATACAGGGGAACGCTGAAGCTTTCTTT. It codes for CASSIQGNAEAFF.

The chain couples TRBV20-1 to TRBJ1-2; maybe TRBD1 (5 bases). Trimming left V 0 bases short and J 6 bases short, with 11 bases between. Germline V lookup: CDR1 DFQATT, CDR2 SNEGSKA (reference sequence). The CDR3 loop spans 13 amino acids. CDR3 DNA: TGCAGTGCTAGAGACGGCGGCAGGGATGGCTACACCTTC. Its translation: CSARDGGRDGYTF.

The gene calls are TRBV6-5 and TRBJ2-5, with D possibly TRBD2 on 6 matching bases. The CDR3 extends over 16 amino acids. Trimming pared 0 bases from V and 2 bases from J, leaving 13 bases between. In germline, CDR1 is MNHEY, CDR2 SVGAGI. The CDR3 region is CASSYSWRGGQETQYF. CDR3 nucleotides: TGTGCCAGCAGTTACTCGTGGCGGGGAGGACAAGAGACCCAGTACTTC.

This clonotype appeared a few times. This chain joins TRBV15 and TRBJ2-7; 10 bases map to TRBD1. With V trimmed by 4 bases and J by 2 bases, 5 bases remained unmatched. Looked up from germline, CDR1 is LNHNV and CDR2 is YYDKDF (reference sequence). The CDR3 has 15 amino acids. CDR3 coding DNA: TGTGCCACCAGCACCCGTGGACAGGGGGCCTACGAGCAGTACTTC. Translating gives CATSTRGQGAYEQYF.

The chain employs TRBV29-1 and TRBJ1-1; the match to TRBD1 covers 8 bases. The V gene end was trimmed by 5 bases and the J gene end by 2 bases; junction bases not matched to a gene: 4. This CDR3 region has 13 residues. The germline V gene has CDR1 SQVTM and CDR2 ANQGSEA. For the CDR3, the DNA is TGCAGCGTTTCCAGGGGGCTTAACACTGAAGCTTTCTTT. It codes for CSVSRGLNTEAFF. Full variable domain (remainder filled in from reference TRBV29-1 and TRBJ1-1): SAVISQKPSRDICQRGTSLTIQCQVDSQVTMMFWYRQQPGQSLTLIATANQGSEATYESGFVIDKFPISRPNLTFSTLTVSNMSPEDSSIYLCSVSRGLNTEAFFGQGTRLTVV.

V and J are TRBV6-1 and TRBJ1-1; tentative D call: TRBD1 (5 bases). CDR3 length equals 12 residues. The V gene's germline CDR1 is MNHNS and CDR2 SASEGT. The germline V and J ends were trimmed by 8 bases and 11 bases, with 18 bases remaining between them. The CDR3 loop is CASHTYGGSAFF. The CDR3 coding sequence is TGTGCCAGCCACACCTACGGGGGGTCTGCTTTCTTT.

This clonotype came up once. This sequence joins TRBV20-1 and TRBJ1-1; D is ambiguous. CDR3 length equals 12 residues. Germline V gene data show CDR1 as DFQATT and CDR2 as SNEGSKA (reference sequence). V was clipped by 2 bases and J by 6 bases, with 10 bases between them. The CDR3 bases are TGCAGTGCTAGATCGCCGACCGCTGAAGCTTTCTTT. This translates into CSARSPTAEAFF.

This clonotype occurred a few times. CDR3 DNA sequence: TGTGCCAGCAGTTCGCAGGGGTACAAGAAGAGCTACACCTTC. Translation gives CASSSQGYKKSYTF. This chain joins TRBV12-3 or TRBV12-4 and TRBJ1-2; possible D gene TRBD1, 6 bases. This CDR3 region has 14 residues. V lost 4 bases and J 9 bases, leaving 18 bases between the germline ends.

This clonotype has at least ten counts. The chain employs TRBV19 and TRBJ1-5; TRBD1 agrees at 7 bases. The germline V gene encodes CDR1 LNHDA and CDR2 SQIVND (reference sequence). The CDR3 is made up of 18 amino acids. The ends lost 6 bases at V and 0 bases at J; junction bases unmatched: 14. As DNA, the CDR3 is TGTGCCAGTAGCCCGATGCCGACAGGGACAAATAGCAATCAGCCCCAGCATTTT. Its translation is CASSPMPTGTNSNQPQHF.

V usage is TRBV12-3 or TRBV12-4 and J usage is TRBJ2-2, with unresolved D. CDR3 length equals 13 residues. The V and J ends lost 7 bases and 4 bases respectively, with 10 bases between them. In DNA, the CDR3 is TGTGCCAGCATACTGACCCGCACCGGGGAGCTGTTTTTT. Protein product: CASILTRTGELFF.

This chain connects TRBV20-1 to TRBJ2-5, with D maybe TRBD1 (6 bases). Germline CDR1 and CDR2: DFQATT and SNEGSKA (reference sequence). The CDR3 runs 16 residues. V gave up 1 base and J gave up 0 bases, with 15 bases separating them. The CDR3 sequence: CSARGQRPGDQETQYF. CDR3 nucleotide sequence: TGCAGTGCTAGAGGACAACGGCCAGGGGACCAAGAGACCCAGTACTTC.

A few counts support this clonotype. The chain uses TRBV7-8 and TRBJ1-1; no clear D gene. The V gene lost 1 base and the J gene lost 8 bases, with 8 bases spanning the gap. Germline loops: CDR1 SGHVS, CDR2 FQNEAQ. CDR3 length equals 12 residues. The CDR3 region is CASSLEAGEAFF. The CDR3 DNA reads TGTGCCAGCAGCTTAGAAGCGGGGGAAGCTTTCTTT.

The sample holds a few counts of this clonotype. The V and J genes are TRBV5-1 and TRBJ1-2; 7 nucleotides agree with TRBD1. With 4 bases clipped from V and 4 bases from J, the junction kept 10 bases outside the gene matches. This CDR3 has 15 amino acids. The germline V gene has CDR1 SGHRS and CDR2 YFSETQ. DNA of the CDR3: TGCGCCAGCAGCGCAACAGGGGTCGTAGGCTATGGCTACACCTTC. Translating gives CASSATGVVGYGYTF.

This clonotype was found many times. The rearrangement joins TRBV6-1 to TRBJ1-1; D is perhaps TRBD1 (5 bases). V was shortened by 4 bases and J by 1 base, with 13 bases between the two germline ends. The germline V gene has CDR1 MNHNS and CDR2 SASEGT. The CDR3 consists of 15 residues. The CDR3 nucleotides are TGTGCCAGCAGTGTCGACAAGGGGAGGAACACTGAAGCTTTCTTT. This codes for CASSVDKGRNTEAFF.

Many counts were recorded for this clonotype. V gene TRBV12-3 or TRBV12-4 combines with J gene TRBJ1-2; TRBD1 matches 7 bases. Germline trimming cut 4 bases from V and 4 bases from J; bases unmatched to any gene: 6. This CDR3 spans 14 amino acids. The CDR3 sequence is CASSSWDSSYGYTF. In DNA, the CDR3 is TGTGCCAGCAGTTCCTGGGACAGCTCCTATGGCTACACCTTC.

This clonotype was detected many times. This chain joins TRBV28 and TRBJ1-2; D is perhaps TRBD1 (5 bases). From germline, CDR1 is MDHEN and CDR2 SYDVKM. V was cut by 2 bases and J by 8 bases, with 12 bases left in between. The CDR3 runs 13 residues. DNA for the CDR3: TGTGCCAGCAGTTTAGTGGGGGAGCGGGGCTACACCTTC. It is translated as CASSLVGERGYTF.

This chain uses TRBV11-2 with TRBJ2-7; weak D call: TRBD2 (6 bases). Germline CDR1 and CDR2: SGHAT and FQNNGV. V was pared by 0 bases and J by 3 bases, with 15 bases between. The CDR3 is made up of 16 amino acids. This CDR3 reads CASSLDLLTAGYEQYF. The DNA for the CDR3 is TGTGCCAGCAGCTTAGATCTCTTGACAGCGGGCTACGAGCAGTACTTC.

This clonotype occurred a few times. The V and J genes are TRBV4-2 and TRBJ2-7, with 8 bases identical to TRBD1. V lost 7 bases and J lost 0; bases outside the gene matches: 5. CDR1 and CDR2 (germline): LGHNA, YNFKEQ. The CDR3 extends over 14 amino acids. The CDR3 region is CASTPDRGSYEQYF. CDR3 coding DNA: TGTGCCAGCACACCAGACAGGGGCTCCTACGAGCAGTACTTC.

This clonotype was seen more than once but under ten times. The chain carries TRBV11-2 and TRBJ2-5, with 13 positions matching TRBD2. The J segment lost 2 bases and the V segment lost 5 bases, leaving 8 bases of the junction unmatched. The CDR3 has 17 amino acids. CDR1 SGHAT and CDR2 FQNNGV come from the germline V gene. The CDR3 DNA is TGTGCCAGCAGCCCCGGGACTAGCGGGGTCCTACAAGAGACCCAGTACTTC. This encodes CASSPGTSGVLQETQYF. Full variable domain (outside the CDR3, taken from reference TRBV11-2 and TRBJ2-5): EAGVAQSPRYKIIEKRQSVAFWCNPISGHATLYWYQQILGQGPKLLIQFQNNGVVDDSQLPKDRFSAERLKGVDSTLKIQPAKLEDSAVYLCASSPGTSGVLQETQYFGPGTRLLVL.

This clonotype was counted a few times. The V gene is TRBV5-8, the J gene TRBJ2-5; D possibly corresponds to TRBD1 (6 bases). CDR1 is SGHTS and CDR2 is YDEGEE in the germline V gene. The CDR3 loop spans 15 amino acids. Trimming stripped 0 bases from V and 2 bases from J, with 11 bases between. The CDR3 protein is CASSLGTVSQETQYF. The CDR3, as DNA: TGTGCCAGCAGCTTGGGGACAGTATCACAAGAGACCCAGTACTTC.

Points on this clonotype: Relative to the germline gene, one junction end is altered; a read error may explain this. The V and J genes are TRBV4-1 and TRBJ1-5; D unclear. Germline CDR1 MGHRA, CDR2 YSYEKL. The CDR3 is 15 amino acids. The CDR3 sequence is CASSQEGQKNQPQHF. In DNA form, the CDR3 reads TGCGCCAGCAGTCAAGAAGGGCAGAAAAATCAGCCCCAGCATTTT.

This clonotype was seen a handful of times. This chain links TRBV7-3 with TRBJ2-5, with D unclear. The CDR3 contains 14 residues. The germline CDR1 and CDR2 sequences are SGHTA and FQGTGA. V was shortened by 5 bases and J by 2 bases, with 12 bases between the two germline ends. CDR3 coding DNA: TGTGCCAGCAGCCCCGGTGCGGTTCAAGAGACCCAGTACTTC. Its protein product is CASSPGAVQETQYF.

This clonotype was detected many times. The chain has TRBV6-1 and TRBJ1-5; D remains ambiguous. This CDR3 spans 14 amino acids. CDR1 and CDR2 (germline): MNHNS, SASEGT. The V end was cut by 1 base, the J end by 6 bases, with 10 bases between. The CDR3 DNA is TGTGCCAGCAGTGAAGAATGGGTTAGTCAGCCCCAGCATTTT. It codes for CASSEEWVSQPQHF.

This clonotype was recorded many times. The chain couples TRBV27 to TRBJ2-2, with a weak D call TRBD2 (6 bases). The germline V gene encodes CDR1 MNHEY and CDR2 SMNVEV (reference sequence). CDR3 length: 16 amino acids. V dropped 1 base and J dropped 0 bases, with 9 bases sitting between them. For the CDR3, the DNA is TGTGCCAGCAGTTTATATCCGGGAGCGAACACCGGGGAGCTGTTTTTT. Its protein is CASSLYPGANTGELFF.

The chain carries TRBV29-1 and TRBJ2-4; D is perhaps TRBD1 (6 bases). The CDR3 loop spans 14 amino acids. The V and J ends lost 4 bases and 0 bases respectively, with 10 bases between them. CDR1 SQVTM and CDR2 ANQGSEA come from the germline V gene. CDR3 DNA sequence: TGCAGCGTTGCGGGACATCTAGCCAAAAACATTCAGTACTTC. As protein: CSVAGHLAKNIQYF.

This clonotype showed up just a few times. This chain's CDR3 is CASSVAVGYQETQYF. The CDR3 DNA reads as TGTGCCAGCAGCGTAGCAGTAGGGTACCAAGAGACCCAGTACTTC. The V call is TRBV9, the J call TRBJ2-5; D unresolved. V was clipped by 0 bases and J by 0 bases, with 9 bases between them. Germline-derived CDR1 and CDR2 are SGDLS and YYNGEE. This CDR3 comprises 15 residues.

This clonotype came up many times. The rearrangement joins TRBV27 to TRBJ2-5, with D perhaps matching TRBD1 or TRBD2 (5 bases each). The CDR3 runs 14 residues. Trimming pared 5 bases from V and 5 bases from J, leaving 15 bases between. Germline CDR1 and CDR2: MNHEY and SMNVEV (reference sequence). CDR3 DNA: TGTGCCAGCAGTGTCGGGGCCCCAGGCGAGACCCAGTACTTC. Translated, it gives CASSVGAPGETQYF.

This clonotype was counted many times. The J gene is TRBJ1-6, the V gene TRBV27, with 7 bases identical to TRBD1. Trimming took 8 bases from V and 9 from J; bases not matched to a gene: 10. Germline V CDR1 and CDR2: MNHEY, SMNVEV (reference sequence). This CDR3 spans 14 amino acids. In DNA form, the CDR3 reads TGTGCCAGCTCAGACAGGGAGGGAATTTCACCCCTCCACTTT. Its translation is CASSDREGISPLHF.